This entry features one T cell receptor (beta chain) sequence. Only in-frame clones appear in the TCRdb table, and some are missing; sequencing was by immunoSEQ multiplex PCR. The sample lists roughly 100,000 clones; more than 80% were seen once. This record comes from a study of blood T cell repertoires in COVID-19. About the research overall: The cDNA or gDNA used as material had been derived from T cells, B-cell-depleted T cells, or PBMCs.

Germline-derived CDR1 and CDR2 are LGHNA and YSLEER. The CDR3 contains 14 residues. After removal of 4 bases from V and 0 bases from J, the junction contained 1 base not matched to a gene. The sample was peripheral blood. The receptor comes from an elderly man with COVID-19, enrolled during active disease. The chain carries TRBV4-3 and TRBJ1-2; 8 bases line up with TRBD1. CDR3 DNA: TGCGCCAGCAGCCCGGACAGGGCTAACTATGGCTACACCTTC. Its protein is CASSPDRANYGYTF.